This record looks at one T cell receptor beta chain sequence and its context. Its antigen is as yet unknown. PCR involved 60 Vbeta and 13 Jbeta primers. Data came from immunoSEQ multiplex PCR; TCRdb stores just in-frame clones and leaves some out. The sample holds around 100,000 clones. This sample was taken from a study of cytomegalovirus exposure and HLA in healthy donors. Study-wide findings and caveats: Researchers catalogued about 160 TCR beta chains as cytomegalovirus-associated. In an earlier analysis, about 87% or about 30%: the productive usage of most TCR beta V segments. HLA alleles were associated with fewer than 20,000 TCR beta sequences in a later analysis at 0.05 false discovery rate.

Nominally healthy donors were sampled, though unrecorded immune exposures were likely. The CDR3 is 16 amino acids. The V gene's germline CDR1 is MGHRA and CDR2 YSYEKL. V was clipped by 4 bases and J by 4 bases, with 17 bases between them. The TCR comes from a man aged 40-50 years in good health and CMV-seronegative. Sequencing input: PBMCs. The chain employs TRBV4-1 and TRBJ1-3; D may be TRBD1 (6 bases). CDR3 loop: CASSLMAGQGGNTIYF. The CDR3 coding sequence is TGCGCCAGCAGCCTTATGGCCGGGCAGGGGGGAAACACCATATATTTT.